Listed below are T cell receptor beta chains from one sample, sequenced in a study of shared clonotypes between healthy human individuals. Data came from immunoSEQ multiplex PCR; TCRdb stores just in-frame clones and leaves some out. The sample consists of 950,000 to 1,100,000 clones, around 74% of them appearing once. Sequenced material: memory CD4+ T cells sorted from blood. These receptors were taken from a man between 18 and 35 years old in good health. Both conserved end residues are part of each CDR3. D genes are given only for firm matches. A clone size is listed for some rows: how often the clone was seen (once, few, many), or a class if it is expanded.

V gene: TRBV15
D gene: NA
J gene: TRBJ2-7
clone size: NA
CDR3 DNA: TGTGCCACCAGCAGAAACCCGGGGGCGAGCCTAGACGAGCAGTACTTC
CDR3 protein: CATSRNPGASLDEQYF

V gene: TRBV5-8
D gene: TRBD1
J gene: TRBJ1-3
clone size: NA
CDR3 DNA: TGTGCCAGCAGCTTGGACAGGGGTCGAAACACCATATATTTT
CDR3 protein: CASSLDRGRNTIYF

V gene: TRBV5-6
D gene: NA
J gene: TRBJ2-2
clone size: few
CDR3 DNA: TGTGCCAGCAGCTTGGGGCCGACCGGGGAGCTGTTTTTT
CDR3 protein: CASSLGPTGELFF

V gene: TRBV2
D gene: NA
J gene: TRBJ2-3
clone size: NA
CDR3 DNA: TGTGCCAGCAGTACGACTTTTCCGATATCGTATTTT
CDR3 protein: CASSTTFPISYF

V gene: TRBV29-1
D gene: TRBD2
J gene: TRBJ2-1
clone size: once
CDR3 DNA: TGCAGCGTTGTCCTAGCGGGTTGGTACAATGAGCAGTTCTTC
CDR3 protein: CSVVLAGWYNEQFF

V gene: TRBV9
D gene: NA
J gene: TRBJ2-7
clone size: NA
CDR3 DNA: TGTGCCAGCAGCAAGGATGCCCACGGGGCCTACGAGCAGTACTTC
CDR3 protein: CASSKDAHGAYEQYF

V gene: TRBV11-2
D gene: NA
J gene: TRBJ2-7
clone size: NA
CDR3 DNA: TGTGCCAGCAGCTCTCTACGCTACAGGGACTCCCTCATCTACGAGCAGTACTTC
CDR3 protein: CASSSLRYRDSLIYEQYF

V gene: TRBV30
D gene: NA
J gene: TRBJ1-3
clone size: NA
CDR3 DNA: TGTGCCTGGAGCCACGAGCGGTCTTCTGGAAACACCATATATTTT
CDR3 protein: CAWSHERSSGNTIYF

V gene: TRBV4-2
D gene: NA
J gene: TRBJ1-6
clone size: few
CDR3 DNA: TGTGCCAGCAGCCAGTTTTACACAGACAATAATTCACCCCTCCACTTT
CDR3 protein: CASSQFYTDNNSPLHF

V gene: TRBV2
D gene: NA
J gene: TRBJ1-2
clone size: NA
CDR3 DNA: TGTGCCAGCAAGGATAAGGGGGGCTATGGCTACACCTTC
CDR3 protein: CASKDKGGYGYTF

V gene: TRBV5-1
D gene: TRBD2
J gene: TRBJ2-7
clone size: NA
CDR3 DNA: TGCGCCAGCAGCCGTGACTCCGGGACTACTACTTACGAGCAGTACTTC
CDR3 protein: CASSRDSGTTTYEQYF

V gene: TRBV10-3
D gene: NA
J gene: TRBJ2-5
clone size: NA
CDR3 DNA: TGTGCCATCAGTGAGTCTACCGGGTTGGAGACCCAGTACTTC
CDR3 protein: CAISESTGLETQYF

V gene: TRBV5-5
D gene: NA
J gene: TRBJ2-7
clone size: NA
CDR3 DNA: TGTGCCAGCAGCTCAGAACAGGGATCTAGCAGCTCCTACGAGCAGTACTTC
CDR3 protein: CASSSEQGSSSSYEQYF

V gene: TRBV2
D gene: TRBD1
J gene: TRBJ1-2
clone size: few
CDR3 DNA: TGTGCCAGCAGCGGACAGGGGGCTAATGGCTACACCTTC
CDR3 protein: CASSGQGANGYTF

V gene: TRBV6-5
D gene: TRBD1
J gene: TRBJ2-7
clone size: NA
CDR3 DNA: TGTGCCAGCAGTTATCCCACTGGGACAGCCTACGAGCAGTACTTC
CDR3 protein: CASSYPTGTAYEQYF